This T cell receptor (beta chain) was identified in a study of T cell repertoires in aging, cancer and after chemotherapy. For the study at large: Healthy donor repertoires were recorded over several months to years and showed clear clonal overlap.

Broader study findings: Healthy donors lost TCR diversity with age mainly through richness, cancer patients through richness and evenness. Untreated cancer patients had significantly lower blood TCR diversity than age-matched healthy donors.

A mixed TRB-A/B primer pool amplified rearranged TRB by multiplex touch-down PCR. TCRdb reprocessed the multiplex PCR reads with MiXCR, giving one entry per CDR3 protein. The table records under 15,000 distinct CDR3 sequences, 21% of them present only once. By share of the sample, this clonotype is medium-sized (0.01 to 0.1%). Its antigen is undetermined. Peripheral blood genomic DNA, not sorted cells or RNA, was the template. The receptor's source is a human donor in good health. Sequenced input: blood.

CDR3 DNA sequence: TGCAGTGCTAGCCACAGGGTTGGGGAGCTGTTTTTT. Translating gives CSASHRVGELFF. The rearrangement joins TRBV20-1 to TRBJ2-2, with D possibly being TRBD1 (6 bases). Germline V gene lookup returns CDR1 DFQATT and CDR2 SNEGSKA (reference sequence). The length of the CDR3 is 12 residues. Trimming left V 3 bases short and J 8 bases short, with 10 bases between.